One TCR beta chain is described in this entry. The antigen is undetermined. This sample is part of a study of Tregs in tolerant kidney transplant recipients. Broader study findings: Some patients' samples used different primers over time, so nucleotide sequences weren't comparable. Few patients were studied, so findings need validation in larger groups.

This CDR3 comprises 19 residues. CDR1 is LGHNA and CDR2 is YNFKEQ in the germline V gene. Trimming took 4 bases from V and 9 from J; bases not matched to a gene: 21. Thawed PBMCs were FACS-sorted into unstimulated CD4+CD25+CD127- regulatory T cells, CD4+CD25- non-regulatory cells, CD4 and CD8 cells. Produced via immunoSEQ multiplex PCR; TCRdb's table is partial and in-frame only. The profile covers more than 60,000 clones, with 98% appearing a single time and about 0.61% taken by the ten largest. This TCR came from a human donor who received a combined kidney and bone marrow transplant. Sequences were derived from CD4+ T cells from blood, sampled before the transplant. The chain carries TRBV4-2 and TRBJ2-1; TRBD2 aligns across 10 bases. CDR3 in amino acids: CASSLRPQGLAFSMTEQFF. The DNA for the CDR3 is TGTGCCAGCAGCCTCCGGCCCCAGGGACTAGCGTTCTCCATGACTGAGCAGTTCTTC.